This entry lists 2 T cell receptor beta chains sequenced from one sample in a study of immune characterization of retroperitoneal liposarcoma. TCRdb independently ran MiXCR on the PCR reads; one entry per CDR3 protein. The repertoire holds 1,000 to 1,500 distinct CDR3 sequences, with 40% to 50% as singletons. Sequenced: tumor tissue. These receptors were obtained from a male donor with retroperitoneal liposarcoma.

The rearrangement uses TRBV6-1 and TRBJ2-5, with 7 bases that match TRBD1. Near its end, the DNA agrees better with TRBJ2-7, so the J call may be wrong. This CDR3 region has 15 residues. Germline loops: CDR1 MNHNS, CDR2 SASEGT. CDR3 coding DNA: TGTGCCAGCAGTGAAAGAGTAGGGGGCCTCTACGAGCAGTACTTC. Translating gives CASSERVGGLYEQYF.

This clonotype is large (0.1 to 1%). The chain combines TRBV7-2 with TRBJ2-5, with unresolved D. Judging by the DNA end, TRBJ2-1 fits better; the J call may be wrong. Looked up from germline, CDR1 is SGHTA and CDR2 is FQGNSA. The CDR3 has 12 amino acids. The CDR3 DNA is TGTGCCAGCAGCTTAGGAGCAGAGACCCAGTTCTTC. Translating gives CASSLGAETQFF.